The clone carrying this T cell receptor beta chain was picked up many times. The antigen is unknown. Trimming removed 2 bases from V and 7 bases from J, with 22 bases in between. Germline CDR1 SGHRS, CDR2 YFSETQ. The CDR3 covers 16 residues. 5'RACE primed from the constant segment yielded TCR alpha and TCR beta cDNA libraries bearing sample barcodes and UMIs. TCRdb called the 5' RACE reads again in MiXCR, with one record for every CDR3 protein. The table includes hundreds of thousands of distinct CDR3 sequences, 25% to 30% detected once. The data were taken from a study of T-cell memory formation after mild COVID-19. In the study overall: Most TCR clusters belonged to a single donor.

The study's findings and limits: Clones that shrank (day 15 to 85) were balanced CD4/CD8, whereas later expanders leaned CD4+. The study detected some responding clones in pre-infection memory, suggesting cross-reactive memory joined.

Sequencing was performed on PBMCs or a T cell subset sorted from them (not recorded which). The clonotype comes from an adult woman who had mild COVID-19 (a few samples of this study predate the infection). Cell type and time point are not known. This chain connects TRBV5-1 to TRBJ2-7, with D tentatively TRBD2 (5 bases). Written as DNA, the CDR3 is TGCGCCAGCAGCTTCTTGTCGGTGGGAGACGGCCGGGAGCAGTACTTC. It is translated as CASSFLSVGDGREQYF.